This TCR beta chain was recorded in a study of identifying expanded T cells in peripheral blood. Study results and caveats: Over two and four weeks, about 15 and 18 clones changed, versus roughly 1.2 between replicates.

For this clone: Its cognate antigen is unknown.

Germline-derived CDR1 and CDR2 are MNHNS and SASEGT. This CDR3 comprises 13 residues. V was shortened by 5 bases and J by 14 bases, with 19 bases between the two germline ends. No infections or other immune events were documented during collection. Profiling relied on immunoSEQ multiplex PCR, and the TCRdb table lists in-frame clones only, not all of them. The table has roughly 96,000 clones, nearly 90% seen once. This TCR derives from a person aged 18 to 69 in good health. The chain employs TRBV6-1 and TRBJ2-1; D possibly corresponds to TRBD2 (6 bases). What was sequenced was blood. CDR3 sequence reads: CASSKTPGLDEFF. The DNA for the CDR3 is TGTGCCAGCAGTAAAACTCCGGGACTGGACGAGTTCTTC.